One and the same sample provided the 30 T cell receptor beta chains below, sequenced in a study of CXCR3-negative and CXCR3-positive naive CD8 T cells. UMI-labeled 5' RACE yielded the TRB cDNA libraries. Each CDR3 protein gets one entry in TCRdb, which reprocessed the 5' RACE reads and gives no DNA. Here the sample table reports about 43,000 distinct CDR3 sequences. The sequenced material came from memory CD8+ T cells from blood. The source of these receptors is a human donor in good health. Some clones in this sample may be carry-over from other donors' samples.

The chain is built from TRBV28 and TRBJ2-7; TCRdb's D call, TRBD1, is unchecked because there is no DNA. The CDR3 runs 14 residues. Germline V gives CDR1 MDHEN, CDR2 SYDVKM. The CDR3 reads CASSWAGQAYEQYF.

The chain has TRBV11-2 and TRBJ1-1. The CDR3 runs 15 residues. Germline loops: CDR1 SGHAT, CDR2 FQNNGV. CDR3 sequence reads: CASSSPFSENTEAFF.

The chain couples TRBV7-9 to TRBJ1-1. This CDR3 spans 13 amino acids. Germline lookup yields CDR1 SEHNR and CDR2 FQNEAQ (reference sequence). This CDR3 is CASSFGRDTEAFF.

The chain couples TRBV6-2 or TRBV6-3 to TRBJ2-7; TCRdb's assignment of TRBD1 cannot be checked, as there is no DNA. There are 14 residues in the CDR3. From germline, CDR1 is MNHEY and CDR2 SVGEGT. CDR3 amino acids: CALSSGADTYEQYF.

J is TRBJ2-7 and V is TRBV27; the TCRdb call, TRBD1, lacks DNA for checking. The CDR3 spans 15 residues. From germline, CDR1 is MNHEY and CDR2 SMNVEV (reference sequence). The CDR3 is CASSSQGGVAYEQYF.

CDR3 residues: CASNSDRGLGPNTGELFF. The rearrangement joins TRBV12-3 or TRBV12-4 to TRBJ2-2; the TCRdb D gene call, TRBD1, has no DNA to confirm it. The CDR3 is 18 residues long.

This rearrangement joins TRBV7-2 to TRBJ2-5. Germline lookup yields CDR1 SGHTA and CDR2 FQGNSA. CDR3 length: 16 amino acids. CDR3 region: CASSLAVMVPEETQYF. Variable domain in full (rest from reference TRBV7-2 and TRBJ2-5): GAGVSQSPSNKVTEKGKDVELRCDPISGHTALYWYRQSLGQGLEFLIYFQGNSAPDKSGLPSDRFSAERTGGSVSTLTIQRTQQEDSAVYLCASSLAVMVPEETQYFGPGTRLLVL.

This sequence joins TRBV13 and TRBJ2-2; lacking DNA, the TRBD2 call made by TCRdb goes unchecked. The CDR3 covers 17 residues. Per germline, CDR1 PRHDT and CDR2 FYEKMQ (reference sequence). CDR3 in amino acids: CASSLGPSGLNTGELFF.

The V gene is TRBV29-1, the J gene TRBJ2-1. Per germline, CDR1 SQVTM and CDR2 ANQGSEA. The CDR3 is made up of 12 amino acids. This CDR3 reads CSVEALLNEQFF.

The rearrangement joins TRBV18 to TRBJ2-4. This CDR3 region has 14 residues. Per the germline V gene, CDR1 is KGHSH and CDR2 is LQKENI. CDR3 amino acids: CASSPEIAKNIQYF.

The chain combines TRBV5-8 with TRBJ1-5; the TCRdb D gene call, TRBD1, has no DNA to confirm it. The CDR3 runs to 14 residues. From germline, CDR1 is SGHTS and CDR2 YDEGEE. CDR3 protein: CASSPRTGNQPQHF.

The J gene is TRBJ1-2, the V gene TRBV29-1; the D gene TCRdb calls, TRBD1, cannot be checked with no DNA. Germline CDR1 reads SQVTM; CDR2 reads ANQGSEA. The CDR3 runs 15 residues. CDR3 loop: CSVPGTGTFNYGYTF.

The chain combines TRBV12-3 or TRBV12-4 with TRBJ2-7. The CDR3 is made up of 14 amino acids. CDR3 in amino acids: CASSFGGDSYEQYF.

The chain couples TRBV10-2 to TRBJ1-6. The length of the CDR3 is 16 residues. The germline gives CDR1 WSHSY, CDR2 SAAADI. The CDR3 protein is CASSSTGSSYNSPLHF.

The rearrangement links TRBV7-2 to TRBJ1-1; the D gene TCRdb calls, TRBD1, cannot be checked with no DNA. This CDR3 comprises 15 residues. Germline CDR1 is SGHTA and CDR2 is FQGNSA. The CDR3 is CASSSYYRPNTEAFF.

CDR3: CSVEGQGAGNEQYF. The chain carries TRBV29-1 and TRBJ2-7; TCRdb lists TRBD1, though no DNA is available to test this call. Germline CDR1 reads SQVTM; CDR2 reads ANQGSEA. This CDR3 is built from 14 residues.

The gene calls are TRBV6-6 and TRBJ2-2; without DNA, the TCRdb call of TRBD1 cannot be checked. The CDR3 loop spans 17 amino acids. Germline CDR1 and CDR2: MNHNY and SVGAGI (reference sequence). CDR3 in amino acids: CASSYSSIIQGAGELFF.

The rearrangement joins TRBV3-1 to TRBJ2-7; TCRdb's D call, TRBD1, is unchecked because there is no DNA. The germline gives CDR1 LGHDT, CDR2 YNNKEL (reference sequence). The CDR3 covers 18 residues. The CDR3 sequence is CASSQEGTANAPSYEQYF.

The chain links TRBV29-1 to TRBJ2-1; TCRdb proposes TRBD2, but this gene call is untestable without DNA. The CDR3 length is 14 residues. The germline CDR1 and CDR2 sequences are SQVTM and ANQGSEA. CDR3 in amino acids: CSALLRDHYNEQFF.

The chain recombines TRBV6-5 with TRBJ1-1; TCRdb selects TRBD1, and the lack of DNA leaves this call unchecked. This CDR3 is 19 amino acids long. Germline V gene data show CDR1 as MNHEY and CDR2 as SVGAGI. CDR3 residues: CASRLSPRANPARGAEAFF.

The chain employs TRBV19 and TRBJ1-4. Looked up from germline, CDR1 is LNHDA and CDR2 is SQIVND (reference sequence). This CDR3 has 15 residues. The CDR3 region is CASSIYHGANEKLFF.

The chain links TRBV7-9 to TRBJ2-1. There are 13 residues in the CDR3. CDR1 SEHNR and CDR2 FQNEAQ come from the germline V gene (reference sequence). CDR3 amino acids: CASSLIGEETQYF. Full variable domain (outside the CDR3, taken from reference TRBV7-9 and TRBJ2-1): DTGVSQNPRHKITKRGQNVTFRCDPISEHNRLYWYRQTLGQGPEFLTYFQNEAQLEKSRLLSDRFSAERPKGSFSTLEIQRTEQGDSAMYLCASSLIGEETQYFGPGTRLTVL.

This chain uses TRBV20-1 with TRBJ1-1. Germline CDR1 reads DFQATT; CDR2 reads SNEGSKA (reference sequence). This CDR3 has 14 residues. Here the CDR3 reads CSAGRLGWDPEAFF.

The rearrangement uses TRBV10-2 and TRBJ2-2; TCRdb gives TRBD1 as the D gene, but with no DNA this cannot be confirmed. The CDR3 consists of 12 residues. Germline values: CDR1 WSHSY, CDR2 SAAADI. CDR3 sequence reads: CASSVPAGELFF.

The genes are TRBV6-5 and TRBJ1-4; the TCRdb call, TRBD1, lacks DNA for checking. Germline lookup yields CDR1 MNHEY and CDR2 SVGAGI. The CDR3 totals 14 residues. The CDR3 spells CASSPGTGEEKLFF.

The chain joins TRBV4-2 to TRBJ1-2; the TRBD1 assignment by TCRdb is unverifiable without DNA. Germline loops: CDR1 LGHNA, CDR2 YNFKEQ. This CDR3 is 15 amino acids long. The CDR3 loop is CASSQDHSGGYGYTF.

The J gene is TRBJ2-3, the V gene TRBV15; the D call of TRBD1 rests on TCRdb alone, since no DNA is present to check it. The CDR3 is made up of 18 amino acids. The V gene's germline CDR1 is LNHNV and CDR2 YYDKDF (reference sequence). The CDR3 protein is CATSREGGPSWATDTQYF.

The chain employs TRBV10-3 and TRBJ1-1. CDR3 length equals 16 residues. In germline, CDR1 is ENHRY, CDR2 SYGVKD. The CDR3 sequence is CAISDGRVTSNTEAFF.

The rearrangement uses TRBV9 and TRBJ1-2; checking the TCRdb D call of TRBD1 is not possible without DNA. This CDR3 has 15 amino acids. Germline CDR1 and CDR2: SGDLS and YYNGEE. CDR3 sequence: CASSGWTGINYGYTF.

V and J are TRBV19 and TRBJ2-2; absent DNA, TCRdb's TRBD1 call cannot be checked. The CDR3 sequence is 13 residues long. Germline V gene data show CDR1 as LNHDA and CDR2 as SQIVND (reference sequence). CDR3 loop: CASTPLMGGELFF. The full variable domain, in which reference TRBV19 and TRBJ2-2 provide the parts outside the CDR3, is DGGITQSPKYLFRKEGQNVTLSCEQNLNHDAMYWYRQDPGQGLRLIYYSQIVNDFQKGDIAEGYSVSREKKESFPLTVTSAQKNPTAFYLCASTPLMGGELFFGEGSRLTVL.